This TCR beta chain comes out of a study of OX40 agonist ivuxolimab in advanced cancers. On this clone itself: Antigen: not known.

Germline V lookup: CDR1 SGHRS, CDR2 YFSETQ. This CDR3 comprises 14 residues. V was clipped by 3 bases and J by 6 bases, with 13 bases between them. Sequencing used immunoSEQ multiplex PCR; TCRdb keeps in-frame clones, though not all of them. The sample holds tens of thousands of clones, roughly 80% seen once. Findings and limits, study-wide: With doses of 0.1 to 3.0 mg/kg, CD4+ and CD8+ blood T cells had undergone clonal expansion by week 6. The study did not work out the antigen specificity of the expanded peripheral T cells.

Baseline was the first blood sampling point, followed by cycle 4 day 1 and cycle 7 day 1. The TCR was taken from an adult with an advanced solid tumor such as melanoma, head and neck, liver or kidney cancer. The chain couples TRBV5-1 to TRBJ2-1; maybe TRBD1 (6 bases). Sample: CD4+ or CD8+ T cells sorted from blood, taken in a trial of the OX40 agonist ivuxolimab. The CDR3 loop is CASSWGTYGNEQFF. The DNA for the CDR3 is TGCGCCAGCAGCTGGGGGACATACGGCAATGAGCAGTTCTTC.